This T cell receptor beta chain originates from a study of blood T cell repertoires in COVID-19. The germline V gene has CDR1 SGHRS and CDR2 YFSETQ. The V end was cut by 3 bases, the J end by 1 base, with 16 bases between. This CDR3 contains 17 residues. Method: immunoSEQ multiplex PCR; TCRdb's copy keeps in-frame clones and lacks some. Here the sample spans around 250,000 clones, roughly 86% being singletons. Sample: peripheral blood. This clonotype was obtained from a man aged 40-55 years with active or convalescent COVID-19. The rearrangement joins TRBV5-1 to TRBJ2-2; the D gene is possibly TRBD1 (6 bases). The CDR3 nucleotides read TGCGCCAGCAGCTCGGTACAGGGAGCCTTGAACACCGGGGAGCTGTTTTTT. Its protein is CASSSVQGALNTGELFF. The variable domain in full, completed from reference TRBV5-1 and TRBJ2-2, reads KAGVTQTPRYLIKTRGQQVTLSCSPISGHRSVSWYQQTPGQGLQFLFEYFSETQRNKGNFPGRFSGRQFSNSRSEMNVSTLELGDSALYLCASSSVQGALNTGELFFGEGSRLTVL.